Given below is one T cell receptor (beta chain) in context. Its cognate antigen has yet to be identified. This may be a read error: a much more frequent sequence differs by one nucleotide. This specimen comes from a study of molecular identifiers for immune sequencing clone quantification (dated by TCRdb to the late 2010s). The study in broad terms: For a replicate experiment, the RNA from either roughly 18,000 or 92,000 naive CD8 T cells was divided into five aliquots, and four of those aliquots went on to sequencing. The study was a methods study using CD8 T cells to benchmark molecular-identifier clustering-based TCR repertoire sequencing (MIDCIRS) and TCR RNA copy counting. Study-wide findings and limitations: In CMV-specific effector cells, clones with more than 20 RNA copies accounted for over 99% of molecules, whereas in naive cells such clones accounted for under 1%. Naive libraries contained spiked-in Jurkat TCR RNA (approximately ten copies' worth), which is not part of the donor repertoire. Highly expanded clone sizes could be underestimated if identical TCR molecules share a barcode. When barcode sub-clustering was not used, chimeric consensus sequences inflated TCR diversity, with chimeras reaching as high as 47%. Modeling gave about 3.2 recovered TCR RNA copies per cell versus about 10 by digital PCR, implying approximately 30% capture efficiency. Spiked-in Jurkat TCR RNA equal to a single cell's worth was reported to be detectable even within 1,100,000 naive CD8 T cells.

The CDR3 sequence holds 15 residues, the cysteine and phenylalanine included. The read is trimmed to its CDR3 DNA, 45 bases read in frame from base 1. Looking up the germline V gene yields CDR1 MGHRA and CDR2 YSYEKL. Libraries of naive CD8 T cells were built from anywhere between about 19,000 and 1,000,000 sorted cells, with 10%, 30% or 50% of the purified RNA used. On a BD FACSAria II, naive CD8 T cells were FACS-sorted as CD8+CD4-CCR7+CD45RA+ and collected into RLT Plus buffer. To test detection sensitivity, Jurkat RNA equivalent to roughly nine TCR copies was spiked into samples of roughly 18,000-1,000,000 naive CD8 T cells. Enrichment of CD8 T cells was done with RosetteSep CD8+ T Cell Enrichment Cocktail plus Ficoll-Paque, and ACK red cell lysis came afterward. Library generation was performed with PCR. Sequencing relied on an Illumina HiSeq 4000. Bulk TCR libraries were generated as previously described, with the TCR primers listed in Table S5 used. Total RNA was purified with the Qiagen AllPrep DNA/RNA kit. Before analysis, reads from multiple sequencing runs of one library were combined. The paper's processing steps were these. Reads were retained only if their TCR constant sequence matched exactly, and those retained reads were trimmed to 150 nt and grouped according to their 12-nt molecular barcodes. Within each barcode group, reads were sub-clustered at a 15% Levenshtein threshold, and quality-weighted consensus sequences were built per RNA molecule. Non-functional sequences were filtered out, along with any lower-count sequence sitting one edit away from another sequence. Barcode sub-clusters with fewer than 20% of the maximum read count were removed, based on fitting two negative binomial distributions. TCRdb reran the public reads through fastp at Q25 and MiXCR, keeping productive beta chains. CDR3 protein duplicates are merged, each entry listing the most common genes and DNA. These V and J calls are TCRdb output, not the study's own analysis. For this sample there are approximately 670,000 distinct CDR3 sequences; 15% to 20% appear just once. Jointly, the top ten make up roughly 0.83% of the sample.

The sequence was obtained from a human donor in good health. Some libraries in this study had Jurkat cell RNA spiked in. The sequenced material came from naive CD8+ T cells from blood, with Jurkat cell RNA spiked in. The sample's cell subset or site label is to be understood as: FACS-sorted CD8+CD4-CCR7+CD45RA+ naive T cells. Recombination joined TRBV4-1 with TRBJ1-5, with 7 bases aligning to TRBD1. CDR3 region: CASSPQGVGNKPQHF. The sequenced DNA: TGCGCCAGCAGCCCTCAGGGGGTTGGCAATAAGCCCCAGCATTTT.